This T cell receptor (beta chain) was profiled in a study of identical twins (dated by TCRdb to the mid-2010s). Concerning the study at large: TCR alpha and beta repertoires from monozygotic twins, unrelated adults of various ages and cord blood were deep-sequenced to test whether fetal clonotypes persist. To rule out contamination, replicate twin experiments were performed at different times with different library preparation protocols.

Reading the germline V gene gives CDR1 SQVTM and CDR2 ANQGSEA. V trim: 3 bases; J trim: 4 bases; unmatched bases: 10. The CDR3 goes from the cysteine to the phenylalanine over 15 residues. Only the CDR3 DNA stays, 45 bases, in frame from base 1. The library was built by means of 5' RACE. Sequenced using an Illumina HiSeq 2000. A universal primer binding site was added through template switching, and the final cDNA carried a unique molecular identifier so that TCR cDNA molecules could be counted accurately. Specific primers in the conserved constant-segment region were used to synthesize first-strand cDNA for TCR alpha and beta chains. To control for contamination, each cDNA library was double barcoded with a SMART-Mk sample barcode plus Illumina barcodes. TruSeq adapter sequences, together with Illumina sample barcodes, were added in two successive PCR steps. The Illumina HiSeq platform was used with custom primers to sequence TCR alpha and beta cDNA libraries. As for how the authors treated the data: Raw reads were processed with MiGEC to extract unique molecular identifiers, and MiXCR was used to determine CDR3 positions. For each individual, recombination models were inferred using an EM algorithm with the repgenHMM and IGoR tools. The analysis of shared clonotypes was done with the tcR package in R, with sharing normalized by the product of cloneset sizes. To study raw recombination free of thymic and clonal selection effects, out-of-frame nonproductive sequences were analyzed. TCRdb reran the public reads through fastp at Q25 and MiXCR, keeping productive beta chains. A single entry per CDR3 protein holds the most common genes and DNA from its merged rows. The V and J calls and clone size are TCRdb's, not the authors'. The sample profile shows a few hundred thousand distinct CDR3 sequences; approximately 18% of them were found once. The top ten hold roughly 12% of the sample.

Every donor in the study was a healthy Caucasian. Three unrelated non-twin adults were also sequenced: a male aged 18 to 30, a male aged 50 to 60 and a female aged 50 to 60. Using Miltenyi CD45RO+ enrichment and human naive T-cell isolation kits, memory (CD45RO+) and naive T cells were isolated from PBMC. Results the study describes overall, beyond this receptor: Out-of-frame TCR alpha sequences shared between twins showed an excess of low generation-probability sequences compared with coincidental sharing between unrelated individuals. Fewer insertions were carried by abundant cord blood beta clonotypes; a weaker similar trend was observed in young adult naive repertoires, while no such trend was observed in memory repertoires. Because the same donors could not be followed over many years, the conclusions depended on cross-sectional statistical analysis. In beta out-of-frame sequences, excess twin sharing was weaker, because having fewer shared sequences lowered the signal-to-noise ratio. Zero-insertion analyses could be partly confounded by invariant T cells such as MAIT and iNKT, although diverse VJ usage argued against such confounding for most clonotypes. In monozygotic twins, recombination models systematically underestimated out-of-frame TCR alpha sharing, but the models matched the sharing seen between unrelated individuals.

This clonotype was recorded a few times. Its target antigen remains unknown. Base qualities are not provided; no much larger clone lies one nucleotide away. Sequences were obtained from naive T cells sorted from blood. Taken with the paper, the label for cell subset or site translates to: cells isolated with a human naive T-cell isolation kit. In this chain, TRBV29-1 is recombined with TRBJ2-3; 7 bases in the junction line up with TRBD1. The TCR comes from a man aged 45-65 years in good health. The nucleotide sequence is given as TGCAGCGTTGAGGCGACAGGGCTGATCGCAGATACGCAGTATTTT. Translated, this gives CSVEATGLIADTQYF.